This T cell receptor beta chain was recovered during a study of cytomegalovirus exposure and HLA in healthy donors. The PCR used 60 Vbeta and 13 Jbeta primers. The table came from immunoSEQ multiplex PCR; TCRdb's copy has only in-frame clones and leaves some out. Found here are about 150,000 clones, roughly 80% of them singletons; the top ten hold roughly 3.6%. This TCR came from a human donor in good health. Sequenced sample: PBMCs.

CDR3 in DNA: TGTGCCACCAGCAGAGATTTTACGGATGAGCAGTTCTTC. This gives the protein CATSRDFTDEQFF. The V call is TRBV15, the J call TRBJ2-1; D uncertain. The CDR3 extends over 13 amino acids. The germline V and J ends were trimmed by 0 bases and 8 bases, with 8 bases remaining between them. Germline V lookup: CDR1 LNHNV, CDR2 YYDKDF (reference sequence). Together with reference TRBV15 and TRBJ2-1, the CDR3 gives the full variable domain: DAMVIQNPRYQVTQFGKPVTLSCSQTLNHNVMYWYQQKSSQAPKLLFHYYDKDFNNEADTPDNFQSRRPNTSFCFLDIRSPGLGDTAMYLCATSRDFTDEQFFGPGTRLTVL.